The subject of this entry is one TCR beta chain. Generated by immunoSEQ multiplex PCR, the TCRdb table keeps only in-frame clones and is missing some. The sample lists 450,000 to 650,000 clones; around 80% were seen once. This sample was taken from a study of shared clonotypes between healthy human individuals. What was sequenced was PBMCs. This TCR was recovered from a woman between 40 and 50 years old in good health. Some clones in this sample may be carry-over from other donors' samples.

The CDR3 spells CASSLDRFSGNTIYF. Written as DNA, the CDR3 is TGTGCCAGCAGCTTAGACAGGTTCTCTGGAAACACCATATATTTT. V usage is TRBV7-9 and J usage is TRBJ1-3; tentative D call: TRBD1 (5 bases). There are 15 residues in the CDR3. Deletions cut 1 base from V and 0 bases from J, with 7 bases between. In germline, CDR1 is SEHNR, CDR2 FQNEAQ (reference sequence).